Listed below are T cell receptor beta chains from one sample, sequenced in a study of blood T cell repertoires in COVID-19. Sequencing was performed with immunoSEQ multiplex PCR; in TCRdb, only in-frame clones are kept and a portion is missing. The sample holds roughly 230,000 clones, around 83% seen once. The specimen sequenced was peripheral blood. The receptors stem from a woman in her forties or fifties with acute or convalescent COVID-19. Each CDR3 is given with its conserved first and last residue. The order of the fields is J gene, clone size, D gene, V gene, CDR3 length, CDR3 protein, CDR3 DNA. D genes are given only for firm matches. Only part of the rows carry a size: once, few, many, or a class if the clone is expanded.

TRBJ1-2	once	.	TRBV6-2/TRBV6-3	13	CASSPLHNGGYTF	TGTGCCAGCAGCCCACTACACAACGGCGGCTACACCTTC
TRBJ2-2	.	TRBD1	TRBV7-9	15	CASTLGQGKTGELFF	TGTGCCAGCACCTTGGGACAGGGGAAGACCGGGGAGCTGTTTTTT
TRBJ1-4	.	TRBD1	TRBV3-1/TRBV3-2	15	CASSFTGTGEEKLFF	TGTGCCAGCAGCTTTACCGGGACAGGGGAGGAAAAACTGTTTTTT
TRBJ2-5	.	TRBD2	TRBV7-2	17	CASSLGTSGGAVETQYF	TGTGCCAGCAGCCTTGGGACTAGCGGGGGGGCAGTCGAGACCCAGTACTTC
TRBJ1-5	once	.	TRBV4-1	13	CASSQGGTQPQHF	TGCGCCAGCAGCCAAGGGGGGACACAGCCCCAGCATTTT
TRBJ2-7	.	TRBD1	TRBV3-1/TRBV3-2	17	CASSQGSRDRASYEQYF	TGTGCCAGCAGCCAAGGAAGTAGGGACAGGGCGTCCTACGAGCAGTACTTC
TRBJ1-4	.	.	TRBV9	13	CASSANTGGVLFF	TGTGCCAGCAGCGCTAATACGGGGGGCGTACTGTTTTTT
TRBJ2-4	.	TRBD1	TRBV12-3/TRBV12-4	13	CASSSTGENIQYF	TGTGCCAGCAGTTCTACAGGGGAGAACATTCAGTACTTC
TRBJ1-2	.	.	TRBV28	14	CASSRQRGSYGYTF	TGTGCCAGCAGCCGACAGAGAGGTAGCTATGGCTACACCTTC
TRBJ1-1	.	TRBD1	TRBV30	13	CAWNRGSNTEAFF	TGTGCCTGGAACAGGGGGTCGAACACTGAAGCTTTCTTT
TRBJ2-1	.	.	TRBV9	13	CASSGPQGWKQFF	TGTGCCAGCAGCGGTCCACAGGGCTGGAAGCAGTTCTTC
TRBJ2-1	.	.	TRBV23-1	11	CASSYLGEQFF	TGCGCCAGCAGTTACCTAGGTGAGCAGTTCTTC
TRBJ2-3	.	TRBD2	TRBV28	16	CASSFQSGGVGDTQYF	TGTGCCAGCAGTTTCCAAAGCGGGGGGGTAGGAGATACGCAGTATTTT
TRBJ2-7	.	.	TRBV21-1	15	CASSNRYLLTYEQYF	TGTGCCAGCAGCAATAGGTACCTACTAACCTACGAGCAGTACTTC
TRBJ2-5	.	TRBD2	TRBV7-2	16	CASSLGGFREEETQYF	TGTGCCAGCAGCTTAGGAGGGTTTCGGGAGGAAGAGACCCAGTACTTC
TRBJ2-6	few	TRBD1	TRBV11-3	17	CASSLEGQASGANVLTF	TGTGCCAGCAGCTTAGAAGGACAGGCCTCTGGGGCCAACGTCCTGACTTTC
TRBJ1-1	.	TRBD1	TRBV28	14	CASSDLGQGRKAFF	TGTGCCAGCAGTGACCTCGGACAGGGAAGGAAAGCTTTCTTT
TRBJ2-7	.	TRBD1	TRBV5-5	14	CASSLRTGWHEQYF	TGTGCCAGCAGCTTGCGGACAGGGTGGCACGAGCAGTACTTC
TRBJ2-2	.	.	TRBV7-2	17	CASSLYLTQGNTGELFF	TGTGCCAGCAGCTTATATTTGACACAGGGGAACACCGGGGAGCTGTTTTTT
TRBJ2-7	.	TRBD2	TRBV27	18	CASSLETSGGESSYEQYF	TGTGCCAGCAGTTTAGAGACTAGCGGGGGGGAAAGCTCCTACGAGCAGTACTTC
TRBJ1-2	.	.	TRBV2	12	CAIRVLNYGYTF	TGTGCCATCCGGGTCCTTAACTATGGCTACACCTTC
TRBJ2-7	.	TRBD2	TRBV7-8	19	CASSLASLTSGSRAYEQYF	TGTGCCAGCAGCTTAGCGTCGCTTACTAGCGGGAGTAGGGCCTACGAGCAGTACTTC
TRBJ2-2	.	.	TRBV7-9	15	CASSLEPRVTGELFF	TGTGCCAGCAGCTTAGAGCCCCGGGTTACCGGGGAGCTGTTTTTT
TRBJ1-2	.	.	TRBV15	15	CATSSRRGTVYGYTF	TGTGCCACCAGCAGTCGGCGGGGGACTGTCTATGGCTACACCTTC
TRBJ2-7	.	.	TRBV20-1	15	CSASSRGTSYYEQYF	TGCAGTGCTAGTTCCCGCGGCACTAGTTACTACGAGCAGTACTTC
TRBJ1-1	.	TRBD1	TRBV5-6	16	CASSFNEGALGTEAFF	TGTGCCAGCAGCTTCAATGAGGGGGCGCTTGGCACTGAAGCTTTCTTT
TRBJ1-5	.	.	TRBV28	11	CASSFSWPQHF	TGTGCCAGCAGTTTTTCTTGGCCCCAGCATTTT
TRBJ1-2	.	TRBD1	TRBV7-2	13	CASSFTERQGWTF	TGTGCCAGCAGCTTCACAGAACGACAGGGGTGGACCTTC
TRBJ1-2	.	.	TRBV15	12	CATSAGDYGYTF	TGTGCCACCAGCGCAGGGGACTATGGCTACACCTTC
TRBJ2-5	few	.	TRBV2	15	CASGRLATALETQYF	TGTGCCAGCGGCCGCCTAGCGACTGCCTTAGAGACCCAGTACTTC
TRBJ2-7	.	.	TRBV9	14	CASSVGGSTYEQYF	TGTGCCAGCAGCGTAGGAGGGAGTACCTACGAGCAGTACTTC
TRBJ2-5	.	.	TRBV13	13	CASSLYGQETQYF	TGTGCCAGCAGCTTGTACGGGCAAGAGACCCAGTACTTC
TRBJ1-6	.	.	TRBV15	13	CATSREIYSPLHF	TGTGCCACCAGCAGAGAAATATATTCACCCCTCCACTTT
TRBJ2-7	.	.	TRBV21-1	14	CARLGDSASYEQYF	TGTGCCCGCCTTGGGGACAGTGCCTCCTACGAGCAGTACTTC
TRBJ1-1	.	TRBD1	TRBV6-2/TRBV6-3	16	CASSYGQAYMNTEAFF	TGTGCCAGCAGTTATGGACAGGCCTACATGAACACTGAAGCTTTCTTT
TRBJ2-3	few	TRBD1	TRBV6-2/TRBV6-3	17	CASSKRGPGQGRDTQYF	TGTGCCAGCAGTAAACGGGGTCCGGGACAGGGTCGAGATACGCAGTATTTT
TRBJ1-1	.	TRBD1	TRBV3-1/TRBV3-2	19	CASSQSWGTGGSLNTEAFF	TGTGCCAGCAGCCAATCCTGGGGTACAGGGGGCTCCCTGAACACTGAAGCTTTCTTT
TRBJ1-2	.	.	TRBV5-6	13	CASSLGQSVGYTF	TGTGCCAGCAGCTTGGGACAGTCTGTTGGCTACACCTTC
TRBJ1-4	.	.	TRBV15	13	CATSRALFEKLFF	TGTGCCACCAGCAGGGCTCTTTTTGAAAAACTGTTTTTT
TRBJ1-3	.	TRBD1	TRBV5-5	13	CASSLGRGDTIYF	TGTGCCAGCAGCTTGGGCAGGGGGGACACCATATATTTT
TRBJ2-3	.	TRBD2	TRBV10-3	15	CAISEKAGGSDTQYF	TGTGCCATCAGTGAAAAGGCGGGGGGTTCGGATACGCAGTATTTT
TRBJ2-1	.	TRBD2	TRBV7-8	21	CASSLAFLTSGGESSYNEQFF	TGTGCCAGCAGCTTAGCGTTTCTTACTAGCGGGGGGGAGAGCTCCTACAATGAGCAGTTCTTC
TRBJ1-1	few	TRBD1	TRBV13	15	CASSRIDRANTEAFF	TGTGCCAGCAGCCGTATCGACAGGGCGAACACTGAAGCTTTCTTT
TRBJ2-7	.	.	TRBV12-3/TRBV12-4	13	CASSLAEEWEQYF	TGTGCCAGCAGTTTAGCGGAGGAGTGGGAGCAGTACTTC
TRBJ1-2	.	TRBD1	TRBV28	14	CASSFGDSGYGYTF	TGTGCTAGCAGTTTTGGGGACAGTGGATATGGCTACACCTTC
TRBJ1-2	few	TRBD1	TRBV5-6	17	CASSLGFRTGNNYGYTF	TGTGCCAGCAGCTTGGGTTTCCGGACAGGGAATAACTATGGCTACACCTTC
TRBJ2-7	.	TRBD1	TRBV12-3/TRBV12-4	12	CASGQGGGEQYF	TGTGCCAGCGGACAGGGGGGAGGCGAGCAGTACTTC
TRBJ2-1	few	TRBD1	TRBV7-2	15	CASSWGQGEYNEQFF	TGTGCCAGCAGCTGGGGACAGGGGGAATACAATGAGCAGTTCTTC
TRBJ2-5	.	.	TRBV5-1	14	CASSLAYGGKTQYF	TGCGCCAGCAGCTTGGCCTATGGGGGCAAGACCCAGTACTTC
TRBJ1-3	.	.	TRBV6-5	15	CASSYSTAPSGTIYF	TGTGCCAGCAGTTACTCTACTGCTCCGAGTGGCACCATATATTTT
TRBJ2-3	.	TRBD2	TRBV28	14	CASSSGGSTDTQYF	TGTGCCAGCAGTTCCGGGGGGAGCACAGATACGCAGTATTTT
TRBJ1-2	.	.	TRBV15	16	CATSKNRDNYFYGYTF	TGTGCCACCAGCAAAAACCGGGACAACTATTTCTATGGCTACACCTTC
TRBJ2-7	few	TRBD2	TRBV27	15	CASSLASGVGGEQYF	TGTGCCAGCAGTCTTGCTAGCGGGGTGGGAGGGGAGCAGTACTTC
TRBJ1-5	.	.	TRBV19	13	CASSIATSRPQHF	TGTGCCAGTAGTATAGCCACATCTCGGCCCCAGCATTTT
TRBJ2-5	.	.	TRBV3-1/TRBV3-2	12	CASGSPYPPQYF	TGTGCCAGCGGGAGCCCCTACCCCCCCCAGTACTTC
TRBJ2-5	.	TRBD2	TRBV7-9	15	CASSTTSGEPGAQYF	TGTGCCAGCAGCACGACTAGCGGGGAGCCGGGGGCCCAGTACTTC
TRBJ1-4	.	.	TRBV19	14	CASSIGVRVEKLFF	TGTGCCAGTAGTATTGGGGTCAGGGTGGAAAAACTGTTTTTT